These 4 T cell receptor beta chains originate from one sample sequenced in a study of T-cell memory formation after mild COVID-19. TCRdb independently ran MiXCR on the 5' RACE reads; one entry per CDR3 protein. The sample includes about 560,000 distinct CDR3 sequences, 17% seen only once; the top ten take about 7.5%. Sequenced sample: PBMCs or a T cell subset sorted from them (not recorded which). These receptors all stem from an adult woman who had mild COVID-19 (a few samples of this study predate the infection). Cell type and time point are not known.

This clonotype has ten or more counts. The J gene is TRBJ2-1, the V gene TRBV7-3, with 14 bases lining up with TRBD2. This CDR3 contains 17 residues. Germline CDR1 and CDR2: SGHTA and FQGTGA. With V trimmed by 5 bases and J by 5 bases, 8 bases remained unmatched. The CDR3 bases are TGTGCCAGCAGCCCGACTAGCGGGGGGGCTAGCGACAATGAGCAGTTCTTC. Protein sequence: CASSPTSGGASDNEQFF.

This clonotype was recorded a few times. The chain recombines TRBV30 with TRBJ2-5; D is unresolved. The germline gives CDR1 GTSNPN, CDR2 SVGIG (reference sequence). The CDR3 is made up of 13 amino acids. V was cut by 0 bases and J by 5 bases, with 10 bases left in between. The CDR3 DNA reads TGTGCCTGGAGTGTGAGTTACCGGGAGACCCAGTACTTC. Its protein is CAWSVSYRETQYF.

This chain connects TRBV2 to TRBJ1-1; the match to TRBD1 covers 8 bases. V lost 4 bases to trimming and J lost 7 bases; unmatched junction nucleotides: 8. The CDR3 length is 14 residues. Germline V lookup: CDR1 SNHLY, CDR2 FYNNEI. This chain's CDR3 is CASSGGLGTGEAFF. The CDR3 nucleotides are TGTGCCAGCAGTGGGGGTCTCGGGACAGGTGAAGCTTTCTTT. The whole variable domain, filled in from reference TRBV2 and TRBJ1-1, reads EPEVTQTPSHQVTQMGQEVILRCVPISNHLYFYWYRQILGQKVEFLVSFYNNEISEKSEIFDDQFSVERPDGSNFTLKIRSTKLEDSAMYFCASSGGLGTGEAFFGQGTRLTVV.

The rearrangement uses TRBV7-9 and TRBJ2-7; no firm D call. The CDR3 extends over 14 amino acids. With 5 bases removed from V and 0 bases from J, the gap between germline ends came to 11 bases. Germline loops: CDR1 SEHNR, CDR2 FQNEAQ (reference sequence). CDR3 loop: CASSNSDSSYEQYF. Here the CDR3 DNA reads TGTGCCAGCAGCAACAGTGATAGCTCCTACGAGCAGTACTTC.